This TCR beta chain was obtained from a study of somatic mutations in cytotoxic T cells in rheumatoid arthritis. Study background: Sorted by flow to nearly 100% purity were some V beta antibody-stained T-cell populations, including V beta1+ cells sequenced for TCRB.

Assay used: immunoSEQ multiplex PCR; TCRdb lists only in-frame clones, some missing. Of about 20,000 clones listed, around 84% are singletons. CDR1 is SGDLS, CDR2 YYNGEE, per germline. V was clipped by 2 bases and J by 6 bases, with 18 bases between them. This CDR3 has 16 amino acids. Sequencing was done on a sample of CD8+ T cells sorted from blood. The receptor comes from a woman in her fifties or sixties in good health. J is TRBJ1-3 and V is TRBV9; unclear D gene. Here the CDR3 DNA reads TGTGCCAGCAGCGTCGCAGACATTTCCCAAGAAAACACCATATATTTT. Amino acid sequence: CASSVADISQENTIYF.